Listed here are 22 T cell receptor beta chains from one sample, sequenced in a study of shared clonotypes between healthy human individuals. Assay used: immunoSEQ multiplex PCR; TCRdb lists only in-frame clones, some missing. The sample yields around 2.1 million clones, roughly 95% seen once. Sequenced material: naive CD4+ T cells sorted from blood. Documented subset: CD45RA+ positively selected. These receptors all come from a man younger than 30 in good health.

This rearrangement joins TRBV6-5 to TRBJ1-2; TRBD1 matches 7 bases. The CDR3 is made up of 16 amino acids. The germline V gene encodes CDR1 MNHEY and CDR2 SVGAGI. The ends lost 4 bases at V and 7 bases at J; junction bases unmatched: 15. CDR3 loop: CASSSPNRQGFSGYTF. The CDR3 DNA reads TGTGCCAGCAGTTCGCCCAACCGACAGGGTTTCTCTGGCTACACCTTC.

V and J are TRBV9 and TRBJ2-1; 7 bases align to TRBD2. CDR3 length: 16 residues. CDR1 and CDR2 (germline): SGDLS, YYNGEE. The V gene end was trimmed by 0 bases and the J gene end by 6 bases; junction bases not matched to a gene: 9. The chain's CDR3 is CASSVVVGGPINEQFF. CDR3 sequence (DNA): TGTGCCAGCAGCGTAGTGGTGGGAGGGCCGATCAATGAGCAGTTCTTC.

The chain carries TRBV2 and TRBJ1-4; D not certain. The CDR3 is 10 residues long. Per germline, CDR1 SNHLY and CDR2 FYNNEI. V lost 8 bases, J lost 13 bases, and 11 bases lay in between. CDR3: CASGREGLFF. As DNA, the CDR3 is TGTGCCAGCGGTCGGGAGGGACTGTTTTTT.

Points on this clone: Compared with germline, one end of the junction differs, possibly owing to a read error. V usage is TRBV30 and J usage is TRBJ2-5, with D possibly TRBD1 on 8 matching bases. CDR3 length equals 11 residues. CDR1 is GTSNPN and CDR2 is SVGIG in the germline V gene (reference sequence). The CDR3 DNA sequence: TGTGCCGGGGGGGCAGGGGGCTTGACGGACTTC. This translates into CAGGAGGLTDF.

The chain joins TRBV27 to TRBJ1-2; TRBD1 is a possible D gene (6 bases). The V end lost 4 bases, the J end lost 7 bases, and 19 bases lay between the germline ends. CDR3 length: 15 amino acids. CDR1 is MNHEY and CDR2 is SMNVEV in the germline V gene (reference sequence). CDR3 residues: CASSSHGGASGGYTF. CDR3 nucleotide sequence: TGTGCCAGCAGTTCACACGGGGGCGCATCGGGTGGCTACACCTTC.

The V call is TRBV30, the J call TRBJ2-5, with D unresolved. The V gene lost 8 bases and the J gene lost 0 bases, with 19 bases spanning the gap. The V gene's germline CDR1 is GTSNPN and CDR2 SVGIG (reference sequence). The CDR3 totals 15 residues. The CDR3 region has the DNA TGTGCCACTTCGTGGTTACAGCTTAACCAAGAGACCCAGTACTTC. It specifies CATSWLQLNQETQYF.

The chain combines TRBV11-2 with TRBJ2-3, with a tentative D call TRBD2 (5 bases). Between the trimmed V and J ends, which lost 4 bases and 6 bases, there was a span of 11 bases. The CDR3 spans 13 residues. The germline CDR1 and CDR2 sequences are SGHAT and FQNNGV. CDR3 region: CASSSAGMDTQYF. The CDR3 DNA follows: TGTGCCAGCAGCTCCGCCGGGATGGATACGCAGTATTTT.

This chain joins TRBV18 and TRBJ2-5; perhaps TRBD2 as D (6 bases). The CDR3 is 16 amino acids. The V end was cut by 3 bases, the J end by 1 base, with 15 bases between. The V gene's germline CDR1 is KGHSH and CDR2 LQKENI. Here the CDR3 reads CASSPPGRGIQETQYF. The CDR3 nucleotides read TGTGCCAGCTCACCCCCCGGACGGGGGATCCAAGAGACCCAGTACTTC.

The chain links TRBV5-8 to TRBJ1-3; D might be TRBD1 (6 bases). The CDR3 covers 15 residues. Germline V gene lookup returns CDR1 SGHTS and CDR2 YDEGEE. V was clipped by 2 bases and J by 5 bases, with 14 bases between them. This CDR3 is CASSFRDNGRNTIYF. The CDR3 coding sequence is TGTGCCAGCAGCTTCCGGGACAACGGGCGAAACACCATATATTTT.

This clone was seen a single time. V and J are TRBV27 and TRBJ1-5; TRBD1 might be the D (5 bases). The germline V gene has CDR1 MNHEY and CDR2 SMNVEV (reference sequence). The CDR3 covers 14 residues. Trimming shortened V by 8 bases and J by 4 bases, and 15 bases separated the two germline ends. The CDR3 here is CASGTPERNQPQHF. CDR3 coding DNA: TGTGCCAGCGGGACGCCGGAACGGAATCAGCCCCAGCATTTT.

The chain recombines TRBV6-1 with TRBJ1-2, with 8 bases that match TRBD1. Unmatched junction bases numbered 7, after V lost 0 bases and J lost 4 bases. CDR3 length equals 16 residues. The V gene's germline CDR1 is MNHNS and CDR2 SASEGT. The CDR3 reads CASSEAHAGGRYGYTF. CDR3 sequence (DNA): TGTGCCAGCAGTGAAGCCCATGCAGGGGGCCGCTATGGCTACACCTTC.

This CDR3 is CASSLQGVKLTTEAFF. DNA for the CDR3: TGTGCCAGCAGTCTTCAGGGGGTCAAACTTACAACTGAAGCTTTCTTT. This sequence joins TRBV27 and TRBJ1-1; 7 bases agree with TRBD1. The trim removed 5 bases at V and 5 bases at J, leaving 14 bases unmatched. Germline CDR1 and CDR2: MNHEY and SMNVEV (reference sequence). CDR3 length: 16 amino acids.

The V gene is TRBV7-6, the J gene TRBJ1-6; 9 nucleotides agree with TRBD1. Trimming at V came to 0 bases and at J to 3 bases, leaving 3 bases not matched to a gene. The CDR3 covers 17 residues. In germline, CDR1 is SGHVS, CDR2 FNYEAQ. CDR3 sequence (DNA): TGTGCCAGCAGCTTAGCTGGGACAGGGAACTATAATTCACCCCTCCACTTT. Translated: CASSLAGTGNYNSPLHF.

V usage is TRBV25-1 and J usage is TRBJ1-3, with D perhaps TRBD1 (6 bases). CDR1 is MGHDK, CDR2 SYGVNS, per germline. The CDR3 covers 15 residues. The ends were cut back, 4 bases at V and 0 bases at J, with 10 bases in the middle. The CDR3 loop is CASSVTGTSGNTIYF. In nucleotides, the CDR3 is TGTGCCAGCAGTGTCACAGGGACCTCTGGAAACACCATATATTTT.

The V call is TRBV13, the J call TRBJ2-2; D uncertain. The CDR3 totals 13 residues. V lost 6 bases, J lost 4 bases, and 9 bases lay in between. CDR1 is PRHDT and CDR2 is FYEKMQ in the germline V gene (reference sequence). The CDR3 sequence is CASSIQSTGELFF. The CDR3 nucleotides are TGTGCCAGCAGTATTCAGAGCACCGGGGAGCTGTTTTTT.

The chain has TRBV30 and TRBJ1-2; possibly TRBD1 for D (5 bases). Germline loops: CDR1 GTSNPN, CDR2 SVGIG (reference sequence). Trimming took 8 bases from V and 7 from J, leaving 26 bases between them. The CDR3 runs to 15 residues. The CDR3 spells CAGTGRGTSPVGYTF. The CDR3 DNA is TGTGCCGGCACGGGAAGGGGCACATCTCCCGTTGGCTACACCTTC.

This clone was counted once. The gene calls are TRBV7-2 and TRBJ2-7; a possible D gene is TRBD2 (5 bases). CDR1 is SGHTA, CDR2 FQGNSA, per germline. This CDR3 has 15 residues. Between the trimmed V and J ends, which lost 5 bases and 3 bases, there was a span of 17 bases. The CDR3 sequence is CASSPSYGGYYEQYF. In DNA, the CDR3 is TGTGCCAGCAGCCCGTCCTATGGAGGATACTACGAGCAGTACTTC.

The V and J genes are TRBV6-1 and TRBJ1-5; weak D call: TRBD1 (6 bases). The germline V and J ends were trimmed by 2 bases and 7 bases, with 18 bases remaining between them. In germline, CDR1 is MNHNS, CDR2 SASEGT. CDR3 size: 16 residues. This CDR3 reads CASSERSTGRDQPQHF. The CDR3 DNA is TGTGCCAGCAGTGAAAGATCGACAGGACGAGACCAGCCCCAGCATTTT.

The chain couples TRBV6-5 to TRBJ1-1; D might be TRBD1 (5 bases). Trimming shortened V by 0 bases and J by 8 bases, and 10 bases separated the two germline ends. The length of the CDR3 is 13 residues. CDR1 and CDR2 (germline): MNHEY, SVGAGI. CDR3 sequence: CASSYSLQEEAFF. CDR3 DNA: TGTGCCAGCAGTTACTCCCTACAGGAGGAAGCTTTCTTT.

The rearrangement joins TRBV5-1 to TRBJ1-5; a possible D gene is TRBD1 (5 bases). The V and J ends lost 0 bases and 0 bases respectively, with 10 bases between them. The CDR3 sequence is 16 residues long. CDR1 and CDR2 from the germline V gene are SGHRS and YFSETQ. The CDR3 DNA reads as TGCGCCAGCAGCTTGGAAGAGACAGATAGCAATCAGCCCCAGCATTTT. Amino acid sequence: CASSLEETDSNQPQHF.

The genes are TRBV29-1 and TRBJ2-5; TRBD2 might be the D (5 bases). The germline V and J ends were trimmed by 1 base and 3 bases, with 6 bases remaining between them. This CDR3 contains 12 residues. Germline lookup yields CDR1 SQVTM and CDR2 ANQGSEA. CDR3 region: CSVEGGKETQYF. As DNA, the CDR3 is TGCAGCGTTGAAGGAGGGAAAGAGACCCAGTACTTC.

This rearrangement joins TRBV30 to TRBJ2-5; tentative D call: TRBD1 (6 bases). The CDR3 loop spans 13 amino acids. Germline V lookup: CDR1 GTSNPN, CDR2 SVGIG (reference sequence). V shed 3 bases and J shed 4 bases, with 12 bases lying between them. CDR3 loop: CAWSGRGTETQYF. The CDR3 nucleotides are TGTGCCTGGAGCGGCAGGGGCACAGAGACCCAGTACTTC.